This entry features one T cell receptor (beta chain) sequence. As yet, its antigen is unknown. These data originate in a study of cytomegalovirus exposure and HLA in healthy donors. The PCR ran on 60 Vbeta and 13 Jbeta primers. Sequencing was performed with immunoSEQ multiplex PCR; in TCRdb, only in-frame clones are kept and a portion is missing. There are around 300,000 clones in the sample; just over 70% occur only once, and roughly 2.4% lies in the top ten. Whole-study findings and limits: Reports indicate that TCR beta sequences accurately predicted the HLA-A and HLA-B alleles of most subjects. The study labeled approximately 150 TCR beta chains cytomegalovirus-associated. Presence/absence analysis assumed near-uniform sequencing depth across donors.

Per germline, CDR1 SGHTA and CDR2 FQGNSA. The CDR3 contains 16 residues. Sequenced sample: PBMCs. The V and J genes are TRBV7-2 and TRBJ2-5; the match to TRBD1 covers 8 bases. The assigned J gene may be wrong: the sequence end matches TRBJ2-7 better. This clonotype originated in a female donor in good health and CMV-seronegative. CDR3 nucleotide sequence: TGTGCCAGCAGCTCTGGACCCGCAGGGGGCGGTTACGAGCAGTACTTC. Protein product: CASSSGPAGGGYEQYF.